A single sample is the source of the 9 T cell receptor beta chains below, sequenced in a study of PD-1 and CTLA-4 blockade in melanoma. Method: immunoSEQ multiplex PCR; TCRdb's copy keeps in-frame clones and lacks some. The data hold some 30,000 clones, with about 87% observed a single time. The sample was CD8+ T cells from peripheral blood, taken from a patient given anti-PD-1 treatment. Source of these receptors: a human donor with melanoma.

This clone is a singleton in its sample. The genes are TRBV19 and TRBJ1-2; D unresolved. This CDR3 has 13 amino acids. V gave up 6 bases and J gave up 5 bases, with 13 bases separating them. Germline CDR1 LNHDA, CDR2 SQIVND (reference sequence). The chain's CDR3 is CASSDSGRYGYTF. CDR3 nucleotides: TGTGCCAGTAGCGACTCGGGTCGATATGGCTACACCTTC. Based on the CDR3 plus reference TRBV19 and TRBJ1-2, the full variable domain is DGGITQSPKYLFRKEGQNVTLSCEQNLNHDAMYWYRQDPGQGLRLIYYSQIVNDFQKGDIAEGYSVSREKKESFPLTVTSAQKNPTAFYLCASSDSGRYGYTFGSGTRLTVV.

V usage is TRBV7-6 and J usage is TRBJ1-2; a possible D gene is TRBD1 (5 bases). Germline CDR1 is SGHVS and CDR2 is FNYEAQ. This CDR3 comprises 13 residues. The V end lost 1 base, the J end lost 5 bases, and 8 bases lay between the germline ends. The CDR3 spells CASSLESGYGYTF. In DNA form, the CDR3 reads TGTGCCAGCAGCTTAGAGTCAGGGTATGGCTACACCTTC.

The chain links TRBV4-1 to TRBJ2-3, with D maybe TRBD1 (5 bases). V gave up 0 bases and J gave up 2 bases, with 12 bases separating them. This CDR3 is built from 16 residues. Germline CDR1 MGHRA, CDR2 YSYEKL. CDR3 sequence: CASSQDPGWDTDTQYF. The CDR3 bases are TGCGCCAGCAGCCAAGATCCAGGGTGGGACACAGATACGCAGTATTTT.

CDR3 region: CASSQGQDLRGWQETQYF. CDR3 nucleotide sequence: TGTGCCAGCAGCCAAGGGCAGGACCTCAGGGGATGGCAAGAGACCCAGTACTTC. The rearrangement uses TRBV4-2 and TRBJ2-5; possible D gene TRBD1, 6 bases. Germline values: CDR1 LGHNA, CDR2 YNFKEQ. With 1 base removed from V and 2 bases from J, the gap between germline ends came to 20 bases. This CDR3 has 18 amino acids.

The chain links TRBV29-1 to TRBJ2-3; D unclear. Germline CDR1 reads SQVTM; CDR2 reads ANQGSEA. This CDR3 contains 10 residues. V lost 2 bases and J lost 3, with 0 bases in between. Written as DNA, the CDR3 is TGCAGCGTTGAAACAGATACGCAGTATTTT. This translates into CSVETDTQYF.

As DNA, the CDR3 is TGCGCCAGCAGCTTGAGTAATCCCTACGAGCAGTACTTC. Amino acids: CASSLSNPYEQYF. J is TRBJ2-7 and V is TRBV5-1; unclear D gene. CDR1 is SGHRS, CDR2 YFSETQ, per germline. This CDR3 contains 13 residues. Trimming took 1 base from V and 2 from J, leaving 7 bases between them.

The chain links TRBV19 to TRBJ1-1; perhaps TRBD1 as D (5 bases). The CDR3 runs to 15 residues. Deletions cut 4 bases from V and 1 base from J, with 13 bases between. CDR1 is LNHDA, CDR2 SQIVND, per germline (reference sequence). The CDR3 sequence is CASSTLRVTNTEAFF. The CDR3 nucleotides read TGTGCCAGTAGTACCCTCAGGGTTACGAACACTGAAGCTTTCTTT. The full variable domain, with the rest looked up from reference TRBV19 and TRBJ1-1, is DGGITQSPKYLFRKEGQNVTLSCEQNLNHDAMYWYRQDPGQGLRLIYYSQIVNDFQKGDIAEGYSVSREKKESFPLTVTSAQKNPTAFYLCASSTLRVTNTEAFFGQGTRLTVV.

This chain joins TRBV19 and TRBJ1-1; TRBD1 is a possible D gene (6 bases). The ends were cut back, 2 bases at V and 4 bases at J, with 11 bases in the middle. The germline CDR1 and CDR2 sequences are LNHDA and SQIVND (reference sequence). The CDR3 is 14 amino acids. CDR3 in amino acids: CASSINPGATEAFF. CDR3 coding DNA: TGTGCCAGTAGTATAAATCCGGGGGCCACTGAAGCTTTCTTT.

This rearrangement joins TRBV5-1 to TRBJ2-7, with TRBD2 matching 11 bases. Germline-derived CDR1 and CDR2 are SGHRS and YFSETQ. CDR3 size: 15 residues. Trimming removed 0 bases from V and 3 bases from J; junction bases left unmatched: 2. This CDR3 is CASSLGLAGYYEQYF. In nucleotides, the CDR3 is TGCGCCAGCAGCTTGGGACTAGCGGGGTACTACGAGCAGTACTTC.